This T cell receptor beta chain originates from a study of OX40 agonist ivuxolimab in advanced cancers. Turning to the study itself: Earlier treatment with anti-PD-1, anti-PD-L1 or anti-CTLA-4 was permitted, and over 35% had received some.

This clone was picked up a small number of times. Trimming took 2 bases from V and 0 from J, leaving 14 bases between them. Germline CDR1 and CDR2: SGDLS and YYNGEE. There are 16 residues in the CDR3. Sequenced by immunoSEQ multiplex PCR; TCRdb stores in-frame clones only, minus some. The sample lists approximately 68,000 clones; more than 85% were seen once. Individuals having autoimmune disease history or systemic immunosuppression were not enrolled. The clonotype comes from an adult with an advanced solid tumor such as melanoma, head and neck, liver or kidney cancer. The chain recombines TRBV9 with TRBJ1-1; D is ambiguous. Sequencing was performed on CD4+ or CD8+ T cells sorted from blood, taken in a trial of the OX40 agonist ivuxolimab. CDR3 nucleotide sequence: TGTGCCAGCAGCGTTTTGGGCGGATACATGAACACTGAAGCTTTCTTT. Translation gives CASSVLGGYMNTEAFF. Complete variable domain (other parts from reference TRBV9 and TRBJ1-1): DSGVTQTPKHLITATGQRVTLRCSPRSGDLSVYWYQQSLDQGLQFLIQYYNGEERAKGNILERFSAQQFPDLHSELNLSSLELGDSALYFCASSVLGGYMNTEAFFGQGTRLTVV.